Listed below are T cell receptor beta chains from one sample, sequenced in a study of shared clonotypes between healthy human individuals. Only in-frame clones appear in the TCRdb table, and some are missing; sequencing was by immunoSEQ multiplex PCR. The sample records approximately 110,000 clones, around 66% being singletons. What was sequenced was memory CD8+ T cells sorted from blood. The receptors shown here come from a woman in her twenties or thirties in good health. The conserved cysteine and the conserved F or W are not part of the CDR3 here. Each record gives: J gene, clone size, D gene, V gene, CDR3 protein. D genes are given only for firm matches. Size values are once, few and many counts, or a class for expanded clones, and some rows have none.

TRBJ2-1 | . | . | TRBV7-9 | ASSPSGIYNEQF
TRBJ2-2 | few | . | TRBV9 | ASKIQSTGELF
TRBJ2-7 | . | . | TRBV28 | ASSRTGSREQY
TRBJ1-5 | . | TRBD1 | TRBV29-1 | SALTGIGQPQH
TRBJ2-3 | once | . | TRBV6-6 | ASSSEGLGTDTQY
TRBJ2-7 | . | TRBD2 | TRBV5-1 | ASTGLASYEQY
TRBJ2-1 | once | TRBD2 | TRBV6-1 | ASSEPPGGANEQF
TRBJ2-1 | . | . | TRBV27 | ASSPLPASDEQF
TRBJ2-6 | few | . | TRBV21-1 | ASSDTGTGGSGANVLT
TRBJ2-2 | . | . | TRBV5-1 | ASKLTQNTGELF
TRBJ1-1 | . | . | TRBV5-3 | ARSQYTPQGGACTEAF
TRBJ2-7 | . | . | TRBV16 | ASSLGHSSYEQY
TRBJ2-1 | few | TRBD2 | TRBV6-6 | ASSSGTSGGDEQF
TRBJ2-4 | . | TRBD1 | TRBV7-9 | ASSSISVRGTKNIQY
TRBJ2-2 | . | . | TRBV18 | ASSSAGEPTGELF
TRBJ2-7 | many | TRBD1 | TRBV25-1 | ASSTHRTGGWDYEQY
TRBJ1-2 | . | . | TRBV10-3 | AISESGPNYGYT
TRBJ1-2 | . | . | TRBV28 | ASSPNPNRDTVPYGYT
TRBJ2-7 | . | TRBD2 | TRBV6-1 | ASSEAGLASYEQY
TRBJ2-7 | . | . | TRBV2 | ASSESMSAEQY
TRBJ2-1 | . | TRBD2 | TRBV2 | ASSEGQREFGEQF
TRBJ1-3 | . | TRBD1 | TRBV29-1 | SVQGGSGNTIY
TRBJ1-2 | . | TRBD1 | TRBV19 | ASSMGMTGDYGYT
TRBJ1-1 | once | . | TRBV14 | ASSQAREWNTEAF
TRBJ2-5 | . | TRBD2 | TRBV4-1 | ASSLNTGLARQQY
TRBJ2-7 | . | . | TRBV6-6 | ASSYTGGLGYEQY
TRBJ2-7 | . | . | TRBV6-1 | ASSEYGGSSYEQY
TRBJ1-2 | . | TRBD1 | TRBV5-1 | ASTPGTEFGYGYT
TRBJ1-5 | . | . | TRBV4-2 | ASSQDPYRETTNQPQH
TRBJ2-6 | . | . | TRBV6-1 | ASSEEDSGANVLT
TRBJ2-1 | . | TRBD2 | TRBV7-9 | ASSPRGGSSYNEQF
TRBJ2-1 | many | . | TRBV7-9 | ASSLELDEQF
TRBJ2-7 | medium-sized | . | TRBV2 | ASSGGSTDSSFIYEQY
TRBJ2-1 | . | TRBD2 | TRBV19 | ASSRRSGYYNEQF
TRBJ2-7 | . | . | TRBV2 | ASSEALRVTYEQY
TRBJ2-3 | once | . | TRBV28 | ASSPWTPDEGTDTQY
TRBJ1-4 | . | . | TRBV6-6 | ASRAPEKLF
TRBJ2-1 | . | TRBD1 | TRBV29-1 | SVSGTGDYNEQF
TRBJ1-1 | few | . | TRBV19 | ASSLISNTEAF
TRBJ2-7 | many | . | TRBV7-2 | ASSLVVLSYEQY
TRBJ2-7 | few | TRBD1 | TRBV6-1 | ASTRPRTGGLVQY
TRBJ2-5 | . | . | TRBV7-8 | ASSLRGLGVKTQY
TRBJ2-3 | . | TRBD1 | TRBV4-1 | ASSPGRIRGTSTDTQY
TRBJ1-1 | few | . | TRBV2 | ASSQSFGSNTEAF
TRBJ1-2 | once | . | TRBV5-1 | ASSFWDDQSYGYT
TRBJ1-2 | . | . | TRBV6-1 | ASRTPGFYGYT
TRBJ2-1 | . | . | TRBV7-9 | ASSFSGRLNEQF
TRBJ1-4 | once | . | TRBV27 | ASSPWPNEKLF
TRBJ2-3 | . | . | TRBV5-4 | ASSLDGGFTDTQY
TRBJ1-4 | . | . | TRBV5-6 | ASSLTGGGGSNEKLF
TRBJ1-1 | . | TRBD1 | TRBV5-8 | ASSWQGGTEAF
TRBJ1-4 | many | . | TRBV6-4 | ARDRGAKGEKLF
TRBJ2-7 | . | TRBD2 | TRBV13 | ASSRTSGSYEQY
TRBJ1-4 | . | . | TRBV5-1 | ASSLGLENEKLF
TRBJ2-1 | . | . | TRBV4-1 | ASSRGLSSYNEQF